Following are 8 T cell receptor beta chains from one sample sequenced in a study of T cells after yellow fever vaccination. TCRdb re-called the 5' RACE reads with MiXCR, one entry per CDR3 protein. The sample has around 340,000 distinct CDR3 sequences, 12% seen once; the top ten hold 2.5% to 4%. The sequencing used CD4+ T cells sorted from PBMCs, collected 15 days after the yellow fever booster vaccination. These receptors were taken from a man in his late teens or twenties who received the YFV17D yellow fever vaccine.

The rearrangement joins TRBV5-6 to TRBJ2-5; TRBD1 matches 7 bases. V lost 3 bases to trimming and J lost 4 bases; unmatched junction nucleotides: 6. CDR3 size: 14 residues. Germline CDR1 reads SGHDT; CDR2 reads YYEEEE. CDR3 DNA sequence: TGTGCCAGCAGCTGGCGAAACAGGGGAGAGACCCAGTACTTC. Amino acid sequence: CASSWRNRGETQYF.

This clonotype was seen at least ten times. The chain links TRBV9 to TRBJ2-2; TRBD1 agrees at 7 bases. Germline V lookup: CDR1 SGDLS, CDR2 YYNGEE. The CDR3 consists of 16 residues. After removal of 0 bases from V and 4 bases from J, the junction contained 6 bases not matched to a gene. This chain's CDR3 is CASSVDGRGTTGELFF. In DNA form, the CDR3 reads TGTGCCAGCAGCGTAGACGGCAGGGGGACCACCGGGGAGCTGTTTTTT.

This chain uses TRBV24-1 with TRBJ2-5; tentative D call: TRBD1 (5 bases). V was trimmed by 9 bases and J by 4 bases, leaving 11 bases between them. Germline V gives CDR1 KGHDR, CDR2 SFDVKD. The CDR3 is 12 residues long. CDR3 sequence: CATAGNGETQYF. In DNA, the CDR3 is TGTGCCACCGCAGGGAACGGAGAGACCCAGTACTTC.

This clonotype was seen a few times. The genes are TRBV7-6 and TRBJ1-5; D is perhaps TRBD1 (5 bases). Germline V gene data show CDR1 as SGHVS and CDR2 as FNYEAQ. Trimming removed 5 bases at V and 3 bases at J, with 14 bases between. This CDR3 has 15 amino acids. DNA for the CDR3: TGTGCCAGCAGCCAAAGCACAGGACTCAATCAGCCCCAGCATTTT. As protein: CASSQSTGLNQPQHF.

The chain carries TRBV25-1 and TRBJ2-1; D may correspond to TRBD1 or TRBD2 (5 bases each). Germline V gene data show CDR1 as MGHDK and CDR2 as SYGVNS. CDR3 length: 18 amino acids. Between the trimmed V and J ends, which lost 4 bases and 2 bases, there was a span of 21 bases. This chain's CDR3 is CASSAIVGVGDPYNEQFF. CDR3 in DNA: TGTGCCAGCAGTGCCATCGTTGGTGTAGGGGACCCCTACAATGAGCAGTTCTTC.

This clonotype showed up just a few times. The J gene is TRBJ1-2, the V gene TRBV12-5; D is unresolved. Germline values: CDR1 LGHNT, CDR2 FRNRAP. This CDR3 is built from 13 residues. V was clipped by 0 bases and J by 5 bases, with 7 bases between them. The CDR3 sequence: CASGLVAPYGYTF. As DNA, the CDR3 is TGTGCTAGTGGTTTGGTGGCACCTTATGGCTACACCTTC.

The table lists this clonotype with a few counts. The chain recombines TRBV5-6 with TRBJ1-4; D remains unclear. Germline lookup yields CDR1 SGHDT and CDR2 YYEEEE. This CDR3 has 14 residues. Trimming cost V 2 bases and J 7 bases, with 12 bases left between them. The CDR3 nucleotides read TGTGCCAGCAGCTTTTTGACCGTCCGTGAAAAACTGTTTTTT. This codes for CASSFLTVREKLFF.

This clonotype was found a few times. V and J are TRBV7-2 and TRBJ2-5; 7 bases fit TRBD2. The CDR3 runs 17 residues. The germline CDR1 and CDR2 sequences are SGHTA and FQGNSA. V was pared by 5 bases and J by 2 bases, with 14 bases of the junction left unmatched. The CDR3 sequence is CASSARGGGGRQETQYF. DNA for the CDR3: TGTGCCAGCAGCGCCCGCGGCGGCGGGGGACGACAAGAGACCCAGTACTTC.